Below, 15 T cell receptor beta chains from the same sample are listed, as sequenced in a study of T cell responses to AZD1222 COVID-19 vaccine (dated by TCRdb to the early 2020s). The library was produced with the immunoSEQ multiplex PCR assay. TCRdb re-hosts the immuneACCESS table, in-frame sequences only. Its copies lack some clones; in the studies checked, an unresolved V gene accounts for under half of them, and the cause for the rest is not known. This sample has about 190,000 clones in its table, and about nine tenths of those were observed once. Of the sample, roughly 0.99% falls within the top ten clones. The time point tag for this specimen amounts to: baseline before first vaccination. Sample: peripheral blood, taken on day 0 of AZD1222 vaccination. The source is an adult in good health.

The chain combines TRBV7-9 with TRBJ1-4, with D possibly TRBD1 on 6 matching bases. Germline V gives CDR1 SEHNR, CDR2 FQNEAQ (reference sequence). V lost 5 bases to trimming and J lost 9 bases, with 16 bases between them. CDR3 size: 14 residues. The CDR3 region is CASSPPQGPQKLFF. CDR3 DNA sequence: TGTGCCAGCAGCCCGCCGCAGGGGCCGCAAAAACTGTTTTTT.

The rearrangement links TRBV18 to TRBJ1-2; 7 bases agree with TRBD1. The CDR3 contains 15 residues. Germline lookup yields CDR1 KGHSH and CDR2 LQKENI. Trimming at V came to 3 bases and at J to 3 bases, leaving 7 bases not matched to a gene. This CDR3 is CASSPTTGFDYGYTF. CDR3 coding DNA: TGTGCCAGCTCACCCACGACAGGGTTTGACTATGGCTACACCTTC.

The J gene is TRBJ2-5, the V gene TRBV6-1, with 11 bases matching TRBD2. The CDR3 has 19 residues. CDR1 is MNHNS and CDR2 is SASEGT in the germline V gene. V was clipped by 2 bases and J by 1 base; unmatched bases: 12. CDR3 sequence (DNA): TGTGCCAGCAGTGAATCCGGGCTAGCGGGGGGATCGGCCCAAGAGACCCAGTACTTC. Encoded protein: CASSESGLAGGSAQETQYF.

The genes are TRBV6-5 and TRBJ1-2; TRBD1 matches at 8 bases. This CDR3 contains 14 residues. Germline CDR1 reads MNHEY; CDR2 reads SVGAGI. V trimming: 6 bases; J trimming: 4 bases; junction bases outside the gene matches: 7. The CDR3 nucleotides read TGTGCCAGCAGCCACGGACAGGGAACCTATGGCTACACCTTC. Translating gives CASSHGQGTYGYTF.

CDR3 coding DNA: TGTGCCAGCATACCCCGGAGTACCGGGGGAGCTTTCTTT. It codes for CASIPRSTGGAFF. This sequence joins TRBV7-9 and TRBJ1-1, with D tentatively TRBD1 (5 bases). V was clipped by 7 bases and J by 10 bases, with 19 bases between them. Looked up from germline, CDR1 is SEHNR and CDR2 is FQNEAQ (reference sequence). The CDR3 loop spans 13 amino acids.

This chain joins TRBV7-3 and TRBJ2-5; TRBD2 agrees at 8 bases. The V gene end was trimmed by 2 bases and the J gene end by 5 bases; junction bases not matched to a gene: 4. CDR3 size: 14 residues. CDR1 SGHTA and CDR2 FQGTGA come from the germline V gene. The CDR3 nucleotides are TGTGCCAGCAGCTTATCTGCGGGAGGTGAGACCCAGTACTTC. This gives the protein CASSLSAGGETQYF. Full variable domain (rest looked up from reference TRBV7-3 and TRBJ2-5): GAGVSQTPSNKVTEKGKYVELRCDPISGHTALYWYRQSLGQGPEFLIYFQGTGAADDSGLPNDRFFAVRPEGSVSTLKIQRTERGDSAVYLCASSLSAGGETQYFGPGTRLLVL.

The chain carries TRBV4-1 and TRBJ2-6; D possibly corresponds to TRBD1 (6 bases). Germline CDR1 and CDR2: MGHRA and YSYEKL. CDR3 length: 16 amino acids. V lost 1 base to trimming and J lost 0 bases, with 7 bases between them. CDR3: CASSQAQGSGANVLTF. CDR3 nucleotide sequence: TGCGCCAGCAGCCAAGCACAGGGCTCTGGGGCCAACGTCCTGACTTTC.

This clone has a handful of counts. The CDR3 coding sequence is TGTGCCAGCAGCTTCTCGGGGGAAGGCGTTGGCTACACCTTC. This codes for CASSFSGEGVGYTF. The V and J genes are TRBV7-9 and TRBJ1-2, with D possibly being TRBD1 (5 bases). The V end lost 3 bases, the J end lost 7 bases, and 15 bases lay between the germline ends. Germline CDR1 reads SEHNR; CDR2 reads FQNEAQ (reference sequence). There are 14 residues in the CDR3.

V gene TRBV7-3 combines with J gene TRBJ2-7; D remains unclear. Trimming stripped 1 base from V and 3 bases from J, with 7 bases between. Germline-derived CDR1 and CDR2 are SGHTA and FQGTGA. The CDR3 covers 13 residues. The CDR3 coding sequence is TGTGCCAGCAGCTTAAACGCTGGCTACGAGCAGTACTTC. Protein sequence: CASSLNAGYEQYF. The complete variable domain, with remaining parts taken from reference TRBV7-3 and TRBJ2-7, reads GAGVSQTPSNKVTEKGKYVELRCDPISGHTALYWYRQSLGQGPEFLIYFQGTGAADDSGLPNDRFFAVRPEGSVSTLKIQRTERGDSAVYLCASSLNAGYEQYFGPGTRLTVT.

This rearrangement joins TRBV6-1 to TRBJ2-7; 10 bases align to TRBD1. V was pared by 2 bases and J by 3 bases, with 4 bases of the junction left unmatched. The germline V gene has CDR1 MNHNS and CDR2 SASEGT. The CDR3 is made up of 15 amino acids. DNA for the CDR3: TGTGCCAGCAGTGAATGGACAGGGGGGTACTACGAGCAGTACTTC. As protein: CASSEWTGGYYEQYF.

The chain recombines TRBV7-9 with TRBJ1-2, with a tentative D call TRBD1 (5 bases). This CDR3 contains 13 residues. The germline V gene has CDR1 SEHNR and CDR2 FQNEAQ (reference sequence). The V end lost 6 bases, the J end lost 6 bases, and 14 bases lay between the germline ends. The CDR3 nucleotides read TGTGCCAGCAGAGAGGGACCCGGGGATGGCTACACCTTC. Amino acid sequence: CASREGPGDGYTF.

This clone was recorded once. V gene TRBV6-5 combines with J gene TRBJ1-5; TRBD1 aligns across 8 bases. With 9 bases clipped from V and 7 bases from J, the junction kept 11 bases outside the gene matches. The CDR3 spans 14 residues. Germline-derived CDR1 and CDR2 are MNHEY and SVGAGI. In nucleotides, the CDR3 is TGTGCCAGTAAACGGACAGGGCGGGGACAGCCCCAGCATTTT. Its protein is CASKRTGRGQPQHF.

Here the CDR3 DNA reads TGTGCCAGTAACCCGGACAGGGACGAGCAGTACTTC. Its translation is CASNPDRDEQYF. The chain employs TRBV19 and TRBJ2-7; TRBD1 matches at 8 bases. V lost 7 bases to trimming and J lost 5 bases; unmatched junction nucleotides: 4. Per the germline V gene, CDR1 is LNHDA and CDR2 is SQIVND (reference sequence). This CDR3 has 12 residues.

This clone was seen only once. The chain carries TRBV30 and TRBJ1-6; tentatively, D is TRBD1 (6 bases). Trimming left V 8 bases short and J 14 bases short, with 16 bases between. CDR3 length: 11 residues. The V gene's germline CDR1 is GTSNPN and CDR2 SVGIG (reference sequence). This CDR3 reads CAGHRDWALHF. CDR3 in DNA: TGTGCCGGACACAGGGATTGGGCCCTCCACTTT.

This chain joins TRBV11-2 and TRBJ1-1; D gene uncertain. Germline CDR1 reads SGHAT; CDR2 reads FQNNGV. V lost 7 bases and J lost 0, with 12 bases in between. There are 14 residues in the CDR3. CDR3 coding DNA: TGTGCCAGCACCCTGGCCGGGCTGAACACTGAAGCTTTCTTT. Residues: CASTLAGLNTEAFF.